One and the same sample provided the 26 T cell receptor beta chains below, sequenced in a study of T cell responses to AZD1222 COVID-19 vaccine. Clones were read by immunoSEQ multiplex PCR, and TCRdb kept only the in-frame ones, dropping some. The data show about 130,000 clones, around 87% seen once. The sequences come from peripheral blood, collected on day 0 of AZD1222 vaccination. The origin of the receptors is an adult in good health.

DNA of the CDR3: TGTGCCAGCAGCCACGAGACCCAGTACTTC. Translation gives CASSHETQYF. This sequence joins TRBV7-9 and TRBJ2-5; D not certain. The CDR3 totals 10 residues. CDR1 is SEHNR, CDR2 FQNEAQ, per germline (reference sequence). V lost 5 bases to trimming and J lost 5 bases, with 3 bases between them. The entire variable domain, with the rest obtained from reference TRBV7-9 and TRBJ2-5, is as follows: DTGVSQNPRHKITKRGQNVTFRCDPISEHNRLYWYRQTLGQGPEFLTYFQNEAQLEKSRLLSDRFSAERPKGSFSTLEIQRTEQGDSAMYLCASSHETQYFGPGTRLLVL.

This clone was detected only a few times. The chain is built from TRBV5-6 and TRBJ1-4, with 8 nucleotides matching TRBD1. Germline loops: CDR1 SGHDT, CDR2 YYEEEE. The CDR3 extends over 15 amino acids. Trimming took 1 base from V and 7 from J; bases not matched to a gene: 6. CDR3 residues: CASSLPRGQSEKLFF. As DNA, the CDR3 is TGTGCCAGCAGCTTGCCCAGGGGGCAAAGTGAAAAACTGTTTTTT.

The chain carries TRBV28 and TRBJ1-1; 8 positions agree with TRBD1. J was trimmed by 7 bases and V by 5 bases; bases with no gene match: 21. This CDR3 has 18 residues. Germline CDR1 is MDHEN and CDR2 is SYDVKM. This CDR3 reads CASSPRQGSRAKQVEAFF. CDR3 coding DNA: TGTGCCAGCAGTCCCCGACAGGGGTCTAGGGCCAAACAAGTTGAAGCTTTCTTT.

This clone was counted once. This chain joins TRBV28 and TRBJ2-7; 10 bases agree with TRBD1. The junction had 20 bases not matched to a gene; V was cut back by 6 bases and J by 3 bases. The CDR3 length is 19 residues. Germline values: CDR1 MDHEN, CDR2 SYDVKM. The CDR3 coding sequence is TGTGCCAGCAGCGAAGCGCCGGGACAGGGGATCCAATACCGCTACGAGCAGTACTTC. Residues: CASSEAPGQGIQYRYEQYF.

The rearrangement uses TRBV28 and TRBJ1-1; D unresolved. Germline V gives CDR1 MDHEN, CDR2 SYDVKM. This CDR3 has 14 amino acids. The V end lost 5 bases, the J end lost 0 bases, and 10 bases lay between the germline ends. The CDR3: CASSLTLVNTEAFF. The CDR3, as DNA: TGTGCCAGCAGTCTTACCCTGGTGAACACTGAAGCTTTCTTT.

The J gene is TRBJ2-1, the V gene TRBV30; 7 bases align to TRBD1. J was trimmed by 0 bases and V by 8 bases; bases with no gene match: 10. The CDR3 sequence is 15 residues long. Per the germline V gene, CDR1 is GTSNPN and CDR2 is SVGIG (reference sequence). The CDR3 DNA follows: TGTGCCGGCCAAGGACAGGCTAACTCCTACAATGAGCAGTTCTTC. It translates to CAGQGQANSYNEQFF.

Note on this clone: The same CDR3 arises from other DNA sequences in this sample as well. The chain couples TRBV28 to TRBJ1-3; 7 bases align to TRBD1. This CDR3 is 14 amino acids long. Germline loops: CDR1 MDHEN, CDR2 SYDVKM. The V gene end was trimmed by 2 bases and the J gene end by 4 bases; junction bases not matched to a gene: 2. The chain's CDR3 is CASSLDRAGNTIYF. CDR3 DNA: TGTGCCAGCAGTTTAGACAGGGCCGGAAACACCATATATTTT.

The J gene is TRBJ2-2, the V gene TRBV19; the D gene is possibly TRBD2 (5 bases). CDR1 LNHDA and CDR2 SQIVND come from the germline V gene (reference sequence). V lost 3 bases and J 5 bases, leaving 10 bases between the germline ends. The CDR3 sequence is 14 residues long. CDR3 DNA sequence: TGTGCCAGTAGTATTTCGCGCGGGACCGGGGAGCTGTTTTTT. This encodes CASSISRGTGELFF.

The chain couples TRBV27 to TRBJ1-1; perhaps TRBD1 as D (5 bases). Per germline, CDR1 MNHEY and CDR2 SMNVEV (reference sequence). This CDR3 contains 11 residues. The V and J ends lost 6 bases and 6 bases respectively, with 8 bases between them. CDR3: CASRWGAEAFF. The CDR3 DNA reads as TGTGCCAGCAGGTGGGGCGCTGAAGCTTTCTTT.

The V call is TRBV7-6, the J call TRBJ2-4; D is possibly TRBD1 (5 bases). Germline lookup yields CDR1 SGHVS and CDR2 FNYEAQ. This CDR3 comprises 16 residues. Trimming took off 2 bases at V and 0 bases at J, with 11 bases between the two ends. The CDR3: CASSLRQGLAKNIQYF. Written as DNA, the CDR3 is TGTGCCAGCAGCTTACGGCAGGGTCTAGCCAAAAACATTCAGTACTTC.

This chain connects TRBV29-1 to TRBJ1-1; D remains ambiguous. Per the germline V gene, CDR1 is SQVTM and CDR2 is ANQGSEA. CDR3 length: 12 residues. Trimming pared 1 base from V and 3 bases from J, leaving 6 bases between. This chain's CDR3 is CSVEGGYTEAFF. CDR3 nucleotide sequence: TGCAGCGTTGAAGGCGGCTACACTGAAGCTTTCTTT.

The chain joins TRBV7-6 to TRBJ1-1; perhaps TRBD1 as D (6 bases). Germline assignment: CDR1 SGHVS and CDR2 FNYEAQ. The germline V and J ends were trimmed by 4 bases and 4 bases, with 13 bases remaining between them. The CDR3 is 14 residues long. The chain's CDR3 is CASSSQGASTEAFF. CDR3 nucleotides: TGTGCCAGCAGCTCACAGGGTGCGAGCACTGAAGCTTTCTTT.

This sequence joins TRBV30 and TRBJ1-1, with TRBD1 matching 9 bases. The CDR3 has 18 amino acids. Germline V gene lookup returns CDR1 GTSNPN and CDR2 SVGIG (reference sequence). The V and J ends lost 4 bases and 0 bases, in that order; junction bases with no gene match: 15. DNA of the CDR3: TGTGCCTGGAACCCCTGGGGACAGGGACCCCAGGTGAACACTGAAGCTTTCTTT. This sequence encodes CAWNPWGQGPQVNTEAFF.

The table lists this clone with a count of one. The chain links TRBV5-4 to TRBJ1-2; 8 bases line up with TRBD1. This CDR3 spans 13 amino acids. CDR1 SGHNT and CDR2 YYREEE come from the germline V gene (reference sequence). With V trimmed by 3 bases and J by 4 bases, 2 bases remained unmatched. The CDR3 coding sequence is TGTGCCAGCAGCTCGACAGGGGCCTATGGCTACACCTTC. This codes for CASSSTGAYGYTF.

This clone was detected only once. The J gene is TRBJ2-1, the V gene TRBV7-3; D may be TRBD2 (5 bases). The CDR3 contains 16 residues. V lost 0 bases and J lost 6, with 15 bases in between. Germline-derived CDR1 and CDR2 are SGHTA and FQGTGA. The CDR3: CASSLTVGLARNEQFF. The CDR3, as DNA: TGTGCCAGCAGCTTAACGGTGGGTTTAGCGCGCAATGAGCAGTTCTTC.

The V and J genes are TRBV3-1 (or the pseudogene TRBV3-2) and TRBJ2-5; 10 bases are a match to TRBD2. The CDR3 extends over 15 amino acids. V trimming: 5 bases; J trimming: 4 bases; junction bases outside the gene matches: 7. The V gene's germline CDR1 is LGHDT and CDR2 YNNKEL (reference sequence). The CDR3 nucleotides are TGTGCCAGCAGCTCTAGCGGGGGTGTCGCAGAGACCCAGTACTTC. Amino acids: CASSSSGGVAETQYF.

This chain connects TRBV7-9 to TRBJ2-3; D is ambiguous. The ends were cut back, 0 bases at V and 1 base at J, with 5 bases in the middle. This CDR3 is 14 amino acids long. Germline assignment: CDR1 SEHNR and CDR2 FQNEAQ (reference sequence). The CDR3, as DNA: TGTGCCAGCAGCTTAGCGAGCGGCACAGATACGCAGTATTTT. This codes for CASSLASGTDTQYF. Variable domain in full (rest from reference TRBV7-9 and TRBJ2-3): DTGVSQNPRHKITKRGQNVTFRCDPISEHNRLYWYRQTLGQGPEFLTYFQNEAQLEKSRLLSDRFSAERPKGSFSTLEIQRTEQGDSAMYLCASSLASGTDTQYFGPGTRLTVL.

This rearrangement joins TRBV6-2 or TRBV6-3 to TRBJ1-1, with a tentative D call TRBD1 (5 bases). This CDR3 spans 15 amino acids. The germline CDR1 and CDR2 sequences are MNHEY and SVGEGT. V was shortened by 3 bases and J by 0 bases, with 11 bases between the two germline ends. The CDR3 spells CASSYQGMMNTEAFF. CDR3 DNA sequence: TGTGCCAGCAGTTATCAGGGTATGATGAACACTGAAGCTTTCTTT.

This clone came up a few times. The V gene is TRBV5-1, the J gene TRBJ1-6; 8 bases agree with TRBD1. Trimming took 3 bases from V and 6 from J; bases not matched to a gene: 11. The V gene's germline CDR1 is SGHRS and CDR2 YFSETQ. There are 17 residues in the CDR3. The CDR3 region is CASSSLYTGGANSPLHF. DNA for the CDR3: TGCGCCAGCAGCTCTCTTTACACAGGGGGAGCTAATTCACCCCTCCACTTT.

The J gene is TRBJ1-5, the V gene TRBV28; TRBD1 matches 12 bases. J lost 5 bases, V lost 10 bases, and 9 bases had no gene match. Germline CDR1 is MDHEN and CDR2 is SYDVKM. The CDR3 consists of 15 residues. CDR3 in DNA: TGTGCCACCACTAAGGGGGACAGGGGGCATCAGCCCCAGCATTTT. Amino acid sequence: CATTKGDRGHQPQHF.

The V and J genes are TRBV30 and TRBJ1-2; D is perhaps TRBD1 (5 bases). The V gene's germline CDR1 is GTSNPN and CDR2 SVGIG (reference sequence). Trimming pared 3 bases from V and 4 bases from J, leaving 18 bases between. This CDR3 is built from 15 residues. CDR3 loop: CAWSPGLNHRYGYTF. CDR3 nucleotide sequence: TGTGCCTGGAGCCCAGGGCTGAATCACCGCTATGGCTACACCTTC.

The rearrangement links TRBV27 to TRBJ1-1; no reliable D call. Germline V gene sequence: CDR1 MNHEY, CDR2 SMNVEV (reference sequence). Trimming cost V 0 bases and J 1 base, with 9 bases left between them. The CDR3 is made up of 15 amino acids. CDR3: CASSLSGVRNTEAFF. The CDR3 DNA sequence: TGTGCCAGCAGTTTATCTGGGGTAAGGAACACTGAAGCTTTCTTT.

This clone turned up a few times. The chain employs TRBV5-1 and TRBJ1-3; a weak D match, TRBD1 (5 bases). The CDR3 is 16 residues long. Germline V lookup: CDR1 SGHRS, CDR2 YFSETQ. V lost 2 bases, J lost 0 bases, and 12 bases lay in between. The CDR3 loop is CASSFEGPDSGNTIYF. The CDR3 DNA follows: TGCGCCAGCAGCTTCGAGGGGCCCGACTCTGGAAACACCATATATTTT.

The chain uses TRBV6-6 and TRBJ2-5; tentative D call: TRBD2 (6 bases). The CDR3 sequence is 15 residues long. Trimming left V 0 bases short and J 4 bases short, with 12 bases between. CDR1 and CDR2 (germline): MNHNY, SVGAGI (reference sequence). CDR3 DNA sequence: TGTGCCAGCAGTTACTCGGAGGGTCTTCGAGAGACCCAGTACTTC. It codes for CASSYSEGLRETQYF.

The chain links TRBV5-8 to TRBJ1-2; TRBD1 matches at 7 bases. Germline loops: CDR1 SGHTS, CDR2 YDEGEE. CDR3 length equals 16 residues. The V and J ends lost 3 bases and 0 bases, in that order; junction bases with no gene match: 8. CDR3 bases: TGTGCCAGCAGCTCCCCTGGGACAGCTTCTAACTATGGCTACACCTTC. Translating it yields CASSSPGTASNYGYTF.

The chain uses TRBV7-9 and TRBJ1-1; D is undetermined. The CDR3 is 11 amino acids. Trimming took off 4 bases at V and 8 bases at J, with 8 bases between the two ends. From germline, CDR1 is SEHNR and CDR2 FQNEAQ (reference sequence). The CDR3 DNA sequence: TGTGCCAGCAGCTCCGTAGTAGAAGCTTTCTTT. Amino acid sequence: CASSSVVEAFF.